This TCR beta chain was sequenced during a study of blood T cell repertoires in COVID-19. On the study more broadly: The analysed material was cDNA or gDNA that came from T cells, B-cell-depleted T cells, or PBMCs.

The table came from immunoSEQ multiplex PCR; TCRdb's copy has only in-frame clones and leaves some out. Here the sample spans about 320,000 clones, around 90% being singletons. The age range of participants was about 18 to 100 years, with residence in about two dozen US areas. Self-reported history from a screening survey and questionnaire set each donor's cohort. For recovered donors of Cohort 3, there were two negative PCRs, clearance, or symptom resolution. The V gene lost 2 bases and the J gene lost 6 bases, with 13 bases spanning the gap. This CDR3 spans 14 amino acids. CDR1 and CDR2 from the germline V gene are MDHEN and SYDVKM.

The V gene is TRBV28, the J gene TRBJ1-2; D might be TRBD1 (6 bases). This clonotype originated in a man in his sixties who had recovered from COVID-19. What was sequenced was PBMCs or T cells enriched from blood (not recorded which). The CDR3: CASSLPTGTDGYTF. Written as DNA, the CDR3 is TGTGCCAGCAGTTTACCCACAGGGACGGATGGCTACACCTTC.